These 11 T cell receptor beta chains share one sample of origin, sequenced in a study of cytomegalovirus exposure and HLA in healthy donors (dated by TCRdb to the late 2010s). The library came from the immunoSEQ multiplex PCR assay. For the multiplex PCR, a mixture combining 60 forward primers for TCR Vbeta segments and 13 reverse primers for TCR Jbeta segments was used. TCRdb took this table from immuneACCESS and kept in-frame rearrangements with V and J called. Such tables lack part of the clones; where checked against another copy, unresolved V genes explain under half of the gap, and the rest is unexplained. The sample table shows approximately 200,000 clones, and 60% to 85% are seen once. Of the sample, under 2% is held by the ten largest clones. Specimen: PBMCs. Receptors were obtained from a girl under 18 in good health and CMV-seropositive.

The V gene is TRBV29-1, the J gene TRBJ2-5; D not certain. Germline CDR1 is SQVTM and CDR2 is ANQGSEA. Trimming removed 6 bases at V and 0 bases at J, with 8 bases between. The CDR3 covers 12 residues. CDR3 sequence reads: CSVDGYQETQYF. The CDR3 bases are TGCAGCGTCGACGGGTACCAAGAGACCCAGTACTTC.

The rearrangement uses TRBV7-9 and TRBJ1-1; D not certain. The CDR3 extends over 12 amino acids. Trimming pared 1 base from V and 8 bases from J, leaving 8 bases between. The germline V gene encodes CDR1 SEHNR and CDR2 FQNEAQ (reference sequence). CDR3: CASSLGQIEAFF. Here the CDR3 DNA reads TGTGCCAGCAGCTTAGGACAAATCGAAGCTTTCTTT.

The V and J genes are TRBV6-6 and TRBJ1-1; D perhaps matches TRBD1 (5 bases). Trimming left V 3 bases short and J 3 bases short, with 8 bases between. This CDR3 contains 13 residues. The germline gives CDR1 MNHNY, CDR2 SVGAGI (reference sequence). The CDR3 DNA sequence: TGTGCCAGCAGTTATACAGGAGACACTGAAGCTTTCTTT. It is translated as CASSYTGDTEAFF.

The chain couples TRBV4-3 to TRBJ1-1; D not certain. Deletions cut 1 base from V and 3 bases from J, with 12 bases between. The CDR3 is made up of 15 amino acids. CDR1 LGHNA and CDR2 YSLEER come from the germline V gene. CDR3 sequence (DNA): TGCGCCAGCAGCCAAGGGGCGTATACTCACACTGAAGCTTTCTTT. This encodes CASSQGAYTHTEAFF.

The chain uses TRBV11-3 and TRBJ1-2; 11 bases align to TRBD1. The CDR3 spans 15 residues. Germline trimming cut 6 bases from V and 10 bases from J; bases unmatched to any gene: 13. Germline values: CDR1 SGHNT, CDR2 YENEEA. The CDR3, as DNA: TGTGCCAGCAGAATAAAGGACAGGGGGCTCCACTTCTACACCTTC. It is translated as CASRIKDRGLHFYTF.

The rearrangement links TRBV5-6 to TRBJ1-6, with D possibly being TRBD1 (6 bases). The V end lost 2 bases, the J end lost 6 bases, and 12 bases lay between the germline ends. This CDR3 spans 15 amino acids. Germline assignment: CDR1 SGHDT and CDR2 YYEEEE. This CDR3 is CASSLAGARNSPLHF. CDR3 in DNA: TGTGCCAGCAGCTTAGCAGGGGCGCGTAATTCACCCCTCCACTTT. Drawing the rest from reference TRBV5-6 and TRBJ1-6, the complete variable domain is DAGVTQSPTHLIKTRGQQVTLRCSPKSGHDTVSWYQQALGQGPQFIFQYYEEEERQRGNFPDRFSGHQFPNYSSELNVNALLLGDSALYLCASSLAGARNSPLHFGNGTRLTVT.

This rearrangement joins TRBV7-7 to TRBJ2-3; the match to TRBD1 covers 7 bases. The J segment lost 2 bases and the V segment lost 3 bases, leaving 2 bases of the junction unmatched. The germline V gene has CDR1 SSHAT and CDR2 FNYEAQ (reference sequence). The CDR3 runs 14 residues. The CDR3 sequence: CASSLDRNTDTQYF. In nucleotides, the CDR3 is TGTGCCAGCAGCTTGGACAGGAACACAGATACGCAGTATTTT.

This clone has a handful of counts. CDR3 in DNA: TGTGCCAGCAGTGAAGTATCGGGAAACAATGAGCAGTTCTTC. As protein: CASSEVSGNNEQFF. The chain combines TRBV6-1 with TRBJ2-1; possible D gene TRBD2, 5 bases. Germline CDR1 and CDR2: MNHNS and SASEGT. V lost 1 base, J lost 5 bases, and 9 bases lay in between. This CDR3 region has 14 residues.

The chain carries TRBV7-2 and TRBJ2-3; 15 bases line up with TRBD2. This CDR3 spans 15 amino acids. Germline V gives CDR1 SGHTA, CDR2 FQGNSA. V lost 5 bases to trimming and J lost 5 bases; unmatched junction nucleotides: 2. The CDR3 DNA reads as TGTGCCAGCAGCCCGGGACTAGCGGGGGGAGATACGCAGTATTTT. It specifies CASSPGLAGGDTQYF.

The chain is built from TRBV4-2 and TRBJ1-2; TRBD1 is a possible D gene (5 bases). V was cut by 1 base and J by 3 bases, with 9 bases left in between. CDR1 and CDR2 from the germline V gene are LGHNA and YNFKEQ. The CDR3 length is 14 residues. DNA of the CDR3: TGTGCCAGCAGCCAAGGAGTAGGGGACTATGGCTACACCTTC. This translates into CASSQGVGDYGYTF.

The V call is TRBV7-7, the J call TRBJ2-2, with 10 bases matching TRBD2. After removal of 1 base from V and 7 bases from J, the junction contained 6 bases not matched to a gene. Germline V gene lookup returns CDR1 SSHAT and CDR2 FNYEAQ (reference sequence). The CDR3 spans 16 residues. DNA for the CDR3: TGTGCCAGCAGCTTAGGAGCGGGGGGGCTAAGCGGGGAGCTGTTTTTT. Its protein product is CASSLGAGGLSGELFF.